One TCR beta chain is described in this entry. What it binds is unknown. TCRbeta libraries were built with three rounds of nested PCR, modified from ARM-PCR. MiXCR, run by TCRdb on the multiplex PCR reads, gives a single entry per CDR3 protein. The sample records tens of thousands of distinct CDR3 sequences, roughly two thirds being singletons. This entry belongs to a study of tumor and adjacent non-tumor tissue in lung cancer. Background on the study: Histology: 11 to 13 adenocarcinoma, a couple of squamous cell carcinoma, 1 small cell lung cancer.

This sample's RNA came from whole unsorted tissue. The normal lung tissue was taken more than 3 cm from the tumor edge. Trimming stripped 6 bases from V and 1 base from J, with 13 bases between. CDR3 length equals 15 residues. Germline values: CDR1 DFQATT, CDR2 SNEGSKA (reference sequence). Study-wide results and limits: TCR diversity was significantly greater in tumor than normal lung tissue. Tumor TCR diversity, when higher, was linked to shorter survival.

This chain connects TRBV20-1 to TRBJ1-6, with a possible D match to TRBD1 (5 bases). Sequencing was performed on distant non-tumor lung tissue. This sequence was found in a woman aged 40 to 50 with non-small cell lung cancer. The CDR3 nucleotides are TGCAGTGCGGAGGGGCAATATTCCTATAATTCACCCCTCCACTTT. As protein: CSAEGQYSYNSPLHF.